This is a list of T cell receptor beta chains from one sample in a study of OX40 agonist ivuxolimab in advanced cancers. Sequencing used immunoSEQ multiplex PCR; TCRdb keeps in-frame clones, though not all of them. The sample holds over 60,000 clones, about 93% seen once. Material: CD4+ or CD8+ T cells sorted from blood, obtained in a trial of the OX40 agonist ivuxolimab. The receptors derive from an adult with an advanced solid tumor such as melanoma, head and neck, liver or kidney cancer. CDR3s include the opening cysteine and the closing phenylalanine or tryptophan. The D gene is left open where the match is weak. The size of a clone is reported for some rows only, either as once, few or many, or as a class for expanded clones.

TRBD2,TRBJ2-5,-,TRBV11-2,CASSLGRLAGGPWETQYF,TGTGCCAGCAGCTTAGGCCGACTAGCGGGAGGGCCGTGGGAGACCCAGTACTTC
-,TRBJ1-1,-,TRBV28,CASRPGAPTNTEAFF,TGTGCCAGCAGGCCGGGGGCCCCAACAAACACTGAAGCTTTCTTT
TRBD2,TRBJ2-5,-,TRBV7-3,CASSLGTSAQETQYF,TGTGCCAGCAGCCTCGGGACTAGCGCCCAAGAGACCCAGTACTTC
TRBD2,TRBJ2-1,-,TRBV28,CASSLPSSGNFNEQFF,TGTGCCAGCAGTTTACCTTCTAGCGGGAATTTCAATGAGCAGTTCTTC
-,TRBJ2-1,once,TRBV7-6,CASSPGRGAVDEQFF,TGTGCCAGCAGCCCGGGACGGGGCGCTGTGGATGAGCAGTTCTTC
TRBD2,TRBJ2-7,-,TRBV27,CASRWTSGRNGDEQYF,TGTGCCAGCAGATGGACTAGCGGGAGGAACGGCGACGAGCAGTACTTC
-,TRBJ2-1,-,TRBV27,CASSLGIEQFF,TGTGCCAGCAGTTTAGGGATCGAGCAGTTCTTC
-,TRBJ1-4,-,TRBV27,CASSLLAPTALNEKLFF,TGTGCCAGCAGTTTATTAGCACCGACAGCCCTGAATGAAAAACTGTTTTTT
-,TRBJ2-7,-,TRBV6-1,CASSEGLGPRGYEQYF,TGTGCCAGCAGTGAAGGGTTGGGACCCCGGGGCTACGAGCAGTACTTC
-,TRBJ1-3,-,TRBV4-3,CASSPSLVDYSGNTIYF,TGCGCCAGCAGCCCTTCCCTAGTAGACTACTCTGGAAACACCATATATTTT
-,TRBJ2-7,-,TRBV30,CAWSAGTYEQYF,TGTGCCTGGAGTGCCGGGACCTACGAGCAGTACTTC
-,TRBJ1-5,once,TRBV27,CASSLTPGAGPDQPQHF,TGTGCCAGCAGTTTAACTCCCGGGGCAGGGCCCGATCAGCCCCAGCATTTT
-,TRBJ2-7,-,TRBV6-5,CASSYTPLYEQYF,TGTGCCAGCAGTTACACCCCCCTCTACGAGCAGTACTTC